The 32 T cell receptor beta chains in this list originate from one sample, sequenced in a study of T-cell memory formation after mild COVID-19. TCRdb reprocessed the 5' RACE reads via MiXCR and lists one record per CDR3 protein. The repertoire holds just under 150,000 distinct CDR3 sequences, with about 6.1% as singletons. The sequencing sample was made of PBMCs or a T cell subset sorted from them (not recorded which). Every receptor here comes from an adult woman who had mild COVID-19 (a few samples of this study predate the infection). Cell type and time point are not known.

This clonotype was seen a few times. V and J are TRBV9 and TRBJ2-7; 7 nucleotides line up with TRBD1. The CDR3 loop spans 15 amino acids. The germline CDR1 and CDR2 sequences are SGDLS and YYNGEE. J was trimmed by 0 bases and V by 4 bases; bases with no gene match: 7. The CDR3 region is CASSLSGTVSYEQYF. DNA of the CDR3: TGTGCCAGCAGCCTCTCCGGGACAGTCTCCTACGAGCAGTACTTC.

V gene TRBV4-2 combines with J gene TRBJ2-7; D might be TRBD1 or TRBD2, each matching 6 bases. The germline V and J ends were trimmed by 0 bases and 6 bases, with 18 bases remaining between them. CDR1 is LGHNA and CDR2 is YNFKEQ in the germline V gene. CDR3 length equals 16 residues. CDR3 nucleotides: TGTGCCAGCAGCCAAGAATGGGTAGGGGGGCAGGGCGAGCAGTACTTC. It specifies CASSQEWVGGQGEQYF.

In this sample, this clonotype turned up many times. The rearrangement joins TRBV5-1 to TRBJ1-4; 7 bases map to TRBD1. Germline CDR1 is SGHRS and CDR2 is YFSETQ. The CDR3 consists of 11 residues. Losses at the gene ends were 5 bases for V and 11 bases for J; bases not matched to a gene: 3. The CDR3 bases are TGCGCCAGCAGGGAACAGGGGAAACTGTTTTTT. Translating gives CASREQGKLFF.

This clonotype was detected ten times or more. J is TRBJ2-1 and V is TRBV5-1; the match to TRBD2 covers 11 bases. The J segment lost 3 bases and the V segment lost 0 bases, leaving 5 bases of the junction unmatched. Looked up from germline, CDR1 is SGHRS and CDR2 is YFSETQ. The CDR3 is 17 amino acids. CDR3 protein: CASSLDLAGGHYNEQFF. The DNA for the CDR3 is TGCGCCAGCAGCTTGGATCTAGCGGGGGGCCACTACAATGAGCAGTTCTTC.

The chain is built from TRBV24-1 and TRBJ1-2, with a weak D call TRBD1 (5 bases). The CDR3 sequence is 14 residues long. The V end lost 4 bases, the J end lost 0 bases, and 8 bases lay between the germline ends. In germline, CDR1 is KGHDR, CDR2 SFDVKD. DNA for the CDR3: TGTGCCACCAGTGAACCAGGGACTAACTATGGCTACACCTTC. Translation: CATSEPGTNYGYTF.

This chain links TRBV7-2 with TRBJ1-5, with TRBD1 identical over 8 bases. The CDR3 totals 17 residues. Germline loops: CDR1 SGHTA, CDR2 FQGNSA. V trimming: 4 bases; J trimming: 1 base; junction bases outside the gene matches: 9. Written as DNA, the CDR3 is TGTGCCAGCAGCTCCCTACCCGGACAGGGAAGCAATCAGCCCCAGCATTTT. Protein product: CASSSLPGQGSNQPQHF.

This clonotype has at least ten counts. The chain is built from TRBV20-1 and TRBJ2-7; D possibly corresponds to TRBD1 (5 bases). From germline, CDR1 is DFQATT and CDR2 SNEGSKA (reference sequence). The CDR3 runs 13 residues. The V and J ends lost 2 bases and 3 bases respectively, with 11 bases between them. CDR3 in DNA: TGCAGTGCTAGATTCCAGGGTCACTACGAGCAGTACTTC. Translated: CSARFQGHYEQYF.

CDR3 DNA: TGTGCCAGCAGCTTAAATTCGGGGACAGGGAGCCACGAGCAGTACTTC. Its protein is CASSLNSGTGSHEQYF. The chain employs TRBV7-3 and TRBJ2-7; TRBD1 matches at 9 bases. The germline CDR1 and CDR2 sequences are SGHTA and FQGTGA. The CDR3 loop spans 16 amino acids. Losses at the gene ends were 1 base for V and 5 bases for J; bases not matched to a gene: 9.

This clonotype was detected only a few times. The genes are TRBV10-3 and TRBJ2-6; weak D call: TRBD1 (5 bases). Germline CDR1 reads ENHRY; CDR2 reads SYGVKD. V dropped 8 bases and J dropped 0 bases, with 14 bases sitting between them. The CDR3 consists of 16 residues. The CDR3 DNA sequence: TGTGCCATCCAGGGCAGAAACCACTCTGGGGCCAACGTCCTGACTTTC. It yields the protein CAIQGRNHSGANVLTF.

This clonotype was seen at least ten times. V gene TRBV7-3 combines with J gene TRBJ2-5; tentatively, D is TRBD1 (6 bases). Looked up from germline, CDR1 is SGHTA and CDR2 is FQGTGA. V was clipped by 2 bases and J by 2 bases, with 15 bases between them. The CDR3 totals 16 residues. The CDR3 region is CASSLQPGDWQETQYF. The CDR3, as DNA: TGTGCCAGCAGCTTACAGCCAGGGGATTGGCAAGAGACCCAGTACTTC.

Many counts were recorded for this clonotype. The chain joins TRBV24-1 to TRBJ2-1; no clear D. This CDR3 region has 13 residues. Trimming removed 4 bases from V and 8 bases from J, with 11 bases in between. The germline V gene encodes CDR1 KGHDR and CDR2 SFDVKD. The CDR3 loop is CATSEPDTDEQFF. The CDR3, as DNA: TGTGCCACCAGTGAGCCCGACACTGATGAGCAGTTCTTC.

This clonotype was seen a few times. The chain has TRBV7-8 and TRBJ2-7; D possibly corresponds to TRBD1 (6 bases). The CDR3 runs 15 residues. The V end was cut by 3 bases, the J end by 2 bases, with 14 bases between. Germline CDR1 SGHVS, CDR2 FQNEAQ. Here the CDR3 reads CASSLGRQVAYEQYF. CDR3 sequence (DNA): TGTGCCAGCAGCTTGGGCAGACAGGTTGCCTACGAGCAGTACTTC.

This clonotype was picked up many times. The chain has TRBV7-9 and TRBJ2-1; TRBD1 or TRBD2 may be the D gene (5 bases each). Germline V CDR1 and CDR2: SEHNR, FQNEAQ (reference sequence). CDR3 size: 15 residues. V was shortened by 3 bases and J by 5 bases, with 14 bases between the two germline ends. CDR3 sequence reads: CASSFVGTGNNEQFF. The CDR3 DNA reads TGTGCCAGCAGCTTCGTAGGGACGGGAAACAATGAGCAGTTCTTC.

V usage is TRBV7-3 and J usage is TRBJ1-4, with D maybe TRBD1 (6 bases). The CDR3 sequence is 15 residues long. The V end lost 5 bases, the J end lost 6 bases, and 16 bases lay between the germline ends. CDR1 is SGHTA, CDR2 FQGTGA, per germline. CDR3 nucleotide sequence: TGTGCCAGCAGCCGGGGGGCGGGAATCCATGAAAAACTGTTTTTT. Translation gives CASSRGAGIHEKLFF.

This clonotype has just a few counts. CDR3 sequence reads: CASSLRTSAGNTQYF. The CDR3 bases are TGTGCCAGCAGCCTCCGGACTAGCGCCGGTAATACGCAGTATTTT. The chain has TRBV12-3 or TRBV12-4 and TRBJ2-3; 9 nucleotides agree with TRBD2. J gave up 7 bases and V 6 bases, and 11 bases lay outside the gene matches. The CDR3 spans 15 residues.

This clonotype was counted between two and nine times. The chain employs TRBV5-1 and TRBJ1-1, with TRBD1 identical over 10 bases. V lost 4 bases, J lost 1 base, and 4 bases stayed unmatched. The V gene's germline CDR1 is SGHRS and CDR2 YFSETQ. The CDR3 loop spans 15 amino acids. The CDR3 DNA follows: TGCGCCAGCAGCCCAGGGGACAGGGGGAACACTGAAGCTTTCTTT. As protein: CASSPGDRGNTEAFF.

This clonotype has a handful of counts. V and J are TRBV11-2 and TRBJ1-2; D is uncertain. CDR1 is SGHAT and CDR2 is FQNNGV in the germline V gene. The V end was cut by 0 bases, the J end by 2 bases, with 22 bases between. This CDR3 spans 19 amino acids. CDR3: CASSLDLDGLEERNYGYTF. Here the CDR3 DNA reads TGTGCCAGCAGCTTAGATCTTGACGGGCTGGAAGAAAGAAACTATGGCTACACCTTC.

This clonotype was observed at least ten times. Relative to the germline gene, one junction end is altered; a read error may explain this. V usage is TRBV12-3 or TRBV12-4 and J usage is TRBJ2-7, with TRBD1 as a possible D gene (6 bases). The CDR3 runs to 13 residues. DNA of the CDR3: TGTGCCAGCAGTCCACAGGGTTCCTCCGAGCAGTACTTC. This gives the protein CASSPQGSSEQYF.

The rearrangement uses TRBV9 and TRBJ1-4, with 7 bases that match TRBD1. V gave up 3 bases and J gave up 5 bases; unmatched junction bases: 7. From germline, CDR1 is SGDLS and CDR2 YYNGEE. The CDR3 has 15 residues. The CDR3 DNA reads TGTGCCAGCAGCGCCACAGGGGTGGAGAATGAAAAACTGTTTTTT. This encodes CASSATGVENEKLFF.

This clonotype was seen only a few times. This chain connects TRBV24-1 to TRBJ2-2, with 9 nucleotides matching TRBD1. CDR3 size: 18 residues. With 4 bases clipped from V and 5 bases from J, the junction kept 13 bases outside the gene matches. CDR1 KGHDR and CDR2 SFDVKD come from the germline V gene. The chain's CDR3 is CATSDLGTGSSRTGELFF. CDR3 sequence (DNA): TGTGCCACCAGTGACCTCGGGACAGGGAGTTCGCGGACCGGGGAGCTGTTTTTT.

V is TRBV10-3 and J is TRBJ1-2; weak D call: TRBD1 (5 bases). Germline lookup yields CDR1 ENHRY and CDR2 SYGVKD. Trimming took off 4 bases at V and 6 bases at J, with 12 bases between the two ends. This CDR3 comprises 13 residues. The CDR3: CAISGQPLDGYTF. As DNA, the CDR3 is TGTGCCATCAGTGGACAGCCGCTGGATGGCTACACCTTC.

The V and J genes are TRBV20-1 and TRBJ2-7; TRBD2 matches 9 bases. CDR3 length: 14 residues. The V gene's germline CDR1 is DFQATT and CDR2 SNEGSKA (reference sequence). CDR3: CRARVVAGVGEQYF. In nucleotides, the CDR3 is TGCAGGGCGAGAGTGGTAGCGGGAGTGGGAGAGCAGTACTTC.

This clonotype was recorded a few times. The V gene is TRBV5-5, the J gene TRBJ1-2; a possible D gene is TRBD1 (5 bases). This CDR3 is built from 13 residues. Trimming removed 4 bases at V and 6 bases at J, with 13 bases between. From germline, CDR1 is SGHKS and CDR2 YYEKEE (reference sequence). The CDR3 sequence: CASSPAGVNGYTF. CDR3 coding DNA: TGTGCCAGCAGCCCGGCGGGGGTGAATGGCTACACCTTC.

V and J are TRBV15 and TRBJ1-5; D is unresolved. CDR3 size: 15 residues. The V end was cut by 0 bases, the J end by 0 bases, with 6 bases between. Germline V lookup: CDR1 LNHNV, CDR2 YYDKDF (reference sequence). The CDR3 loop is CATSREGYSNQPQHF. In nucleotides, the CDR3 is TGTGCCACCAGCAGAGAGGGTTATAGCAATCAGCCCCAGCATTTT.

This clonotype was found many times. CDR3 DNA: TGTGCCACCAGTGATGGCCGAGCGGGGGGAGCCACAGATACGCAGTATTTT. Protein sequence: CATSDGRAGGATDTQYF. The chain combines TRBV24-1 with TRBJ2-3; 9 positions match TRBD2. CDR3 length equals 17 residues. Germline V gene data show CDR1 as KGHDR and CDR2 as SFDVKD. Trimming took 3 bases from V and 2 from J; bases not matched to a gene: 8.

This clonotype was seen at least ten times. V usage is TRBV5-1 and J usage is TRBJ2-7, with TRBD1 matching 7 bases. This CDR3 comprises 15 residues. The J segment lost 3 bases and the V segment lost 0 bases, leaving 6 bases of the junction unmatched. CDR1 and CDR2 from the germline V gene are SGHRS and YFSETQ. The CDR3 reads CASSLDGQASYEQYF. CDR3 nucleotides: TGCGCCAGCAGCTTGGACGGACAGGCGAGCTACGAGCAGTACTTC.

This sequence joins TRBV3-1 and TRBJ1-1; TRBD1 agrees at 8 bases. V shed 4 bases, J shed 4 bases, and the junction held 11 bases outside the gene matches. CDR3 size: 16 residues. The V gene's germline CDR1 is LGHDT and CDR2 YNNKEL (reference sequence). Here the CDR3 reads CASSRNTGGGGTEAFF. The CDR3 DNA reads as TGTGCCAGCAGCCGAAACACAGGGGGAGGAGGCACTGAAGCTTTCTTT. The full variable domain, completed using reference TRBV3-1 and TRBJ1-1, is DTAVSQTPKYLVTQMGNDKSIKCEQNLGHDTMYWYKQDSKKFLKIMFSYNNKELIINETVPNRFSPKSPDKAHLNLHINSLELGDSAVYFCASSRNTGGGGTEAFFGQGTRLTVV.

The rearrangement joins TRBV11-2 to TRBJ1-3, with D hard to call. The germline V gene encodes CDR1 SGHAT and CDR2 FQNNGV. The CDR3 extends over 13 amino acids. V was pared by 7 bases and J by 0 bases, with 7 bases between. The CDR3 DNA reads as TGTGCCAGCACTGCCGTCTCTGGAAACACCATATATTTT. Its protein product is CASTAVSGNTIYF.

This clonotype was detected ten times or more. V and J are TRBV12-3 or TRBV12-4 and TRBJ2-7, with TRBD1 matching over 9 bases. With 5 bases clipped from V and 3 bases from J, the junction kept 5 bases outside the gene matches. The CDR3 is 14 amino acids. The CDR3 DNA reads TGTGCCAGCAGTGAAGGGACAGGGTTCTACGAGCAGTACTTC. Translating it yields CASSEGTGFYEQYF.

In its sample, this clonotype was seen a few times. CDR3 in amino acids: CASSHLLVREQYF. As DNA, the CDR3 is TGTGCCAGCAGCCATCTACTAGTTCGCGAGCAGTACTTC. The chain employs TRBV3-1 and TRBJ2-7; tentative D call: TRBD2 (5 bases). Germline V gives CDR1 LGHDT, CDR2 YNNKEL (reference sequence). Trimming stripped 3 bases from V and 6 bases from J, with 12 bases between. This CDR3 region has 13 residues.

This clonotype was picked up a small number of times. This rearrangement joins TRBV15 to TRBJ1-1, with D unclear. CDR1 LNHNV and CDR2 YYDKDF come from the germline V gene (reference sequence). V was cut by 0 bases and J by 1 base, with 9 bases left in between. This CDR3 has 15 amino acids. This CDR3 is CATSRDRKGNTEAFF. In nucleotides, the CDR3 is TGTGCCACCAGCAGAGATAGGAAAGGGAACACTGAAGCTTTCTTT. The entire variable domain, with the rest obtained from reference TRBV15 and TRBJ1-1, is as follows: DAMVIQNPRYQVTQFGKPVTLSCSQTLNHNVMYWYQQKSSQAPKLLFHYYDKDFNNEADTPDNFQSRRPNTSFCFLDIRSPGLGDTAMYLCATSRDRKGNTEAFFGQGTRLTVV.

This chain uses TRBV27 with TRBJ1-5; D is unclear. The V end was cut by 3 bases, the J end by 7 bases, with 10 bases between. The CDR3 spans 13 residues. Germline V gene sequence: CDR1 MNHEY, CDR2 SMNVEV (reference sequence). DNA for the CDR3: TGTGCCAGCAGTTTTCGTGTTCGCCAGCCCCAGCATTTT. It specifies CASSFRVRQPQHF.